Listed here is a single T cell receptor beta chain. Its antigen is still unknown. The entry originates in a study of T cells expressing NK-cell markers. Study at large: The study drew TCR beta repertoires from sorted CD3+CD56+NKG2C+, CD3+CD56+NKG2C- and CD3+CD56-NKG2C+ T cells. Seven of the eight sequenced donors were HCMV-seropositive; one was seronegative. Study-wide results and caveats: Whether expanded NKG2C+ T cell clones recognized HCMV stayed uncertain.

From its re-call of the 5' RACE reads, TCRdb lists each CDR3 protein once, without DNA. The sample has about 430,000 distinct CDR3 sequences. The germline V gene encodes CDR1 SGHRS and CDR2 YFSETQ. There are 12 residues in the CDR3. This chain uses TRBV5-1 with TRBJ1-1; the D call from TCRdb, TRBD1, cannot be confirmed without DNA. This clonotype was sampled from a woman aged 50 to 60 in good health. Sequencing input: blood T cells: a sorted CD56 or NKG2C T cell subset, CD4+ or CD8+ T cells, or bulk PBMC T cells (not recorded which). The CDR3 spells CASSSGASEAFF.